The T cell receptor beta chain under discussion was sequenced for a study of blood T cell repertoires in COVID-19. Across the study: The samples span acute and convalescent COVID-19 from the United States, Italy and Spain. The cDNA or gDNA used as material had been derived from T cells, B-cell-depleted T cells, or PBMCs.

In germline, CDR1 is SEHNR, CDR2 FQNEAQ (reference sequence). Trimming pared 4 bases from V and 3 bases from J, leaving 13 bases between. The CDR3 is 15 amino acids. In the original analysis: The authors estimated nucleated cell counts from reference gene primer amplification. Sequencing was performed with immunoSEQ multiplex PCR; in TCRdb, only in-frame clones are kept and a portion is missing. The V and J calls and clone size were taken over from that table, and D and trimming were inferred from the DNA. Among 45,000 or so clones listed, around 82% were seen once. This clone was seen a handful of times.

This chain connects TRBV7-9 to TRBJ2-1, with D possibly matching TRBD2 (6 bases). This TCR was sampled from a human donor in a cohort sampled during active COVID-19. The sample consisted of peripheral blood. Written as DNA, the CDR3 is TGTGCCAGCAGCTATAGCGGAGGGAACTACAATGAGCAGTTCTTC. Translated, it gives CASSYSGGNYNEQFF.